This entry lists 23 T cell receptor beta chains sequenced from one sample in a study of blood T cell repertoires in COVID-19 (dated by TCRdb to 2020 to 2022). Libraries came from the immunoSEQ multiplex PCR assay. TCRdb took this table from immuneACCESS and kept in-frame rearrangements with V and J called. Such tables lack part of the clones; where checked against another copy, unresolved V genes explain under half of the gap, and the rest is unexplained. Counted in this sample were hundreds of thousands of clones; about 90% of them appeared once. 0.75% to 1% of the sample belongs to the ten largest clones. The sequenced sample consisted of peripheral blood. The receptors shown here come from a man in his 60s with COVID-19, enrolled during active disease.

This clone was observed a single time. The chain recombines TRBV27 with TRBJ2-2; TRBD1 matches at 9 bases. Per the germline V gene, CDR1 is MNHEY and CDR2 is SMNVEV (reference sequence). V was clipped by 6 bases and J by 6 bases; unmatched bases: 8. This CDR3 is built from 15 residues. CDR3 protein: CASSQQGAPAGELFF. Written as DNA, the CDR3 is TGTGCCAGCAGCCAACAGGGGGCGCCGGCCGGGGAGCTGTTTTTT.

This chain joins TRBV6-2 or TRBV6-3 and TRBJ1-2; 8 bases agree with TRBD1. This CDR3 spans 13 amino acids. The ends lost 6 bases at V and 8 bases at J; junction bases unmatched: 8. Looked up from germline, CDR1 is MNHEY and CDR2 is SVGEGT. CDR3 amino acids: CASSRQGAGGYTF. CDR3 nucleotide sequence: TGTGCCAGCAGCCGCCAGGGGGCTGGAGGCTACACCTTC.

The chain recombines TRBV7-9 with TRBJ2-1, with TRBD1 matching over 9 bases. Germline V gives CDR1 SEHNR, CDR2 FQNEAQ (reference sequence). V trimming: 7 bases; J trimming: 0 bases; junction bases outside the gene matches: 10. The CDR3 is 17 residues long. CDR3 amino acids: CASTEVGTGSSYNEQFF. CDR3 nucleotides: TGTGCCAGCACCGAGGTAGGGACAGGGAGCTCCTACAATGAGCAGTTCTTC.

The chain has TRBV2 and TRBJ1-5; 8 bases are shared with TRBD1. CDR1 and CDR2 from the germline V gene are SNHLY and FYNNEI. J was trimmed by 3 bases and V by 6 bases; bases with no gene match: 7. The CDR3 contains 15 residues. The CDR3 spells CASSGQGLPNQPQHF. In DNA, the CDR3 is TGTGCCAGCAGCGGACAGGGTTTACCCAATCAGCCCCAGCATTTT.

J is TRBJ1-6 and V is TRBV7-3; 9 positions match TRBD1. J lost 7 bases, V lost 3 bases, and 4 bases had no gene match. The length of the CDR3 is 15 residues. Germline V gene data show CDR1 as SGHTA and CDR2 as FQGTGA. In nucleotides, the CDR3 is TGTGCCAGCAGCTTGGGGACAGGGATAAATTCACCCCTCCACTTT. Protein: CASSLGTGINSPLHF.

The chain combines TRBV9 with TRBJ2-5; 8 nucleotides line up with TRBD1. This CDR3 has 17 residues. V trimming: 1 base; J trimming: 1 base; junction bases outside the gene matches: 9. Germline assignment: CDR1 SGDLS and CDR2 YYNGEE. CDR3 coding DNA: TGTGCCAGCAGCGTAATGGACAGGGTGTGGAGCCAAGAGACCCAGTACTTC. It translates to CASSVMDRVWSQETQYF.

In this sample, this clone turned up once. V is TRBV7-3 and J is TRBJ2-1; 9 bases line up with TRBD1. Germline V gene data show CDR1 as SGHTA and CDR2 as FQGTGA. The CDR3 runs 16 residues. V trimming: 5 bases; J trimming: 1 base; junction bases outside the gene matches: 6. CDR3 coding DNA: TGTGCCAGCAGCCGGACAGGGGTGAGTTCCTACAATGAGCAGTTCTTC. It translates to CASSRTGVSSYNEQFF.

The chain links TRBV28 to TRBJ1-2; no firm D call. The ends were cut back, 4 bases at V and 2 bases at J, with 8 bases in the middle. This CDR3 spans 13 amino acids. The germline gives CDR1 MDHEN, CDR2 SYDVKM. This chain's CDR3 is CASSSDWNYGYTF. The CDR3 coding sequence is TGTGCCAGCAGTTCCGACTGGAACTATGGCTACACCTTC.

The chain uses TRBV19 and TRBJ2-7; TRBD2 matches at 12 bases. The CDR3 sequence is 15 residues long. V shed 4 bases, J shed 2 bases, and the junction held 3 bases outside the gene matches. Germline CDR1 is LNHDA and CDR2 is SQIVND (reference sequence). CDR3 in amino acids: CASSTRTSGAYEQYF. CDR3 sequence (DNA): TGTGCCAGTAGTACCCGGACTAGCGGGGCCTACGAGCAGTACTTC.

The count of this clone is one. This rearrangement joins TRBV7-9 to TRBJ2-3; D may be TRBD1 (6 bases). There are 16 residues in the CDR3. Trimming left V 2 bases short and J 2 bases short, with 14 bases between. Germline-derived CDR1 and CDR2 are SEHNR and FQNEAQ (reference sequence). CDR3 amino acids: CASSLSGQGNTDTQYF. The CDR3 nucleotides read TGTGCCAGCAGCTTATCGGGACAAGGTAACACAGATACGCAGTATTTT.

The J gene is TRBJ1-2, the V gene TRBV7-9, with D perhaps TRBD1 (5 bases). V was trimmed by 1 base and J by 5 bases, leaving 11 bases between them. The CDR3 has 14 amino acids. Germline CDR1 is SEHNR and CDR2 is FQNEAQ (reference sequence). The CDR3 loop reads CASSLVGARYGYTF. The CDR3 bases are TGTGCCAGCAGCTTAGTAGGGGCGAGGTATGGCTACACCTTC.

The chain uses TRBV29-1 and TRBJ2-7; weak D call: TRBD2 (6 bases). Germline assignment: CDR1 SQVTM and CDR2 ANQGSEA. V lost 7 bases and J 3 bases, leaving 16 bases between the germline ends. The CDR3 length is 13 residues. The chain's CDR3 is CSAEADGSYEQYF. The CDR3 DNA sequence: TGCAGCGCGGAAGCGGACGGGAGCTACGAGCAGTACTTC.

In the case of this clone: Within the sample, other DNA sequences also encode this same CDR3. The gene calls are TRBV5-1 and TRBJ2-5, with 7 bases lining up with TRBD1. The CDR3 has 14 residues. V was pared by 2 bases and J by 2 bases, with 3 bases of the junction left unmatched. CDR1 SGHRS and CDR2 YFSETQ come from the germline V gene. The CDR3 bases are TGCGCCAGCAGCTTACAGGGGATTCAAGAGACCCAGTACTTC. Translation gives CASSLQGIQETQYF.

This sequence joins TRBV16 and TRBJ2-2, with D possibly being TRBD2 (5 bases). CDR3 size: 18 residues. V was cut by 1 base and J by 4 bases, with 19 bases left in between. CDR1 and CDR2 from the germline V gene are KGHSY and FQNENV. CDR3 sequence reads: CASSQLSGMGRSTGELFF. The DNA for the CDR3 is TGTGCCAGCAGCCAATTATCGGGAATGGGCAGGAGCACCGGGGAGCTGTTTTTT. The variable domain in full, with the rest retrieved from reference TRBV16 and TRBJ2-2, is GEEVAQTPKHLVRGEGQKAKLYCAPIKGHSYVFWYQQVLKNEFKFLISFQNENVFDETGMPKERFSAKCLPNSPCSLEIQATKLEDSAVYFCASSQLSGMGRSTGELFFGEGSRLTVL.

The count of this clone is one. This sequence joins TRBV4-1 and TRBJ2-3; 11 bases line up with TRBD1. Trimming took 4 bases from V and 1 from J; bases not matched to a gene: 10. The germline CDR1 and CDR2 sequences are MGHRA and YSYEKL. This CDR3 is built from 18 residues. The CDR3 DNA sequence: TGCGCCAGCAGCCGTGGACAGGGGGCTGTGCGGGGCACAGATACGCAGTATTTT. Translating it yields CASSRGQGAVRGTDTQYF.

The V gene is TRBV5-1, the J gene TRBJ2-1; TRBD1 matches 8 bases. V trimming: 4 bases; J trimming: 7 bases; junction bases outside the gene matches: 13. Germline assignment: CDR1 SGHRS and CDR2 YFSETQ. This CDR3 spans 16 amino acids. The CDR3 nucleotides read TGCGCCAGCAGCCGGAGGACAGGGAAGGTTTCAAATGAGCAGTTCTTC. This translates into CASSRRTGKVSNEQFF.

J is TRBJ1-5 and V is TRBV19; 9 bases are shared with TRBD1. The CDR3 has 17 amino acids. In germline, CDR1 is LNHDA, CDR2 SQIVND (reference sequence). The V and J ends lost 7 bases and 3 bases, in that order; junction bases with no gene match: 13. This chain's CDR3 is CASNAGQGRLVNQPQHF. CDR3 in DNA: TGTGCCAGTAACGCGGGACAGGGTAGATTGGTCAATCAGCCCCAGCATTTT.

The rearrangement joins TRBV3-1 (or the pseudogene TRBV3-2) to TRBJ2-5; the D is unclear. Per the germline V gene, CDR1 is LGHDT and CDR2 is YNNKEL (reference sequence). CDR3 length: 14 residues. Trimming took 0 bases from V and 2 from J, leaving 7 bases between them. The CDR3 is CASSQDASQETQYF. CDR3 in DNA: TGTGCCAGCAGCCAAGATGCCAGTCAAGAGACCCAGTACTTC.

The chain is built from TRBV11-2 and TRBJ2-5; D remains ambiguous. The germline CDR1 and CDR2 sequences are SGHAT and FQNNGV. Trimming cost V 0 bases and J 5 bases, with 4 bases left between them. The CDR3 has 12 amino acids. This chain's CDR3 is CASSLDRETQYF. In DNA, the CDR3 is TGTGCCAGCAGCTTAGATCGTGAGACCCAGTACTTC. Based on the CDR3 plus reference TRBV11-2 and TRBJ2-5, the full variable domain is EAGVAQSPRYKIIEKRQSVAFWCNPISGHATLYWYQQILGQGPKLLIQFQNNGVVDDSQLPKDRFSAERLKGVDSTLKIQPAKLEDSAVYLCASSLDRETQYFGPGTRLLVL.

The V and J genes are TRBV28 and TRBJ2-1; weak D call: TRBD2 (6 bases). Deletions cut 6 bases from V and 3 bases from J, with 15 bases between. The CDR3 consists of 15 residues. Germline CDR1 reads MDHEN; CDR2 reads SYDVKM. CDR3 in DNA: TGTGCCAGCAGGACTACTAGCCTCAGCTACAATGAGCAGTTCTTC. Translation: CASRTTSLSYNEQFF.

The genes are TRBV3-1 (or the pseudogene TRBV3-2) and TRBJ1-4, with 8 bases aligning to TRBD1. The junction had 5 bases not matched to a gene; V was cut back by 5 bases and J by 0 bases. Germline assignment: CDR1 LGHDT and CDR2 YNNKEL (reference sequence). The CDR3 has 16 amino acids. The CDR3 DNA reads TGTGCCAGCAGCTTCAGGGGGCTTTCAACTAATGAAAAACTGTTTTTT. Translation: CASSFRGLSTNEKLFF.

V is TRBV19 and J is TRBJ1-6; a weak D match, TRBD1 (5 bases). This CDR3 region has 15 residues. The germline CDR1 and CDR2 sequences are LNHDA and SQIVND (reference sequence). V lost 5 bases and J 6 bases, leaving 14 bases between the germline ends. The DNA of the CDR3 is TGTGCCAGTAGTCGTGACACCAGGGCTAATTCACCCCTCCACTTT. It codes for CASSRDTRANSPLHF.

CDR3 sequence (DNA): TGCGCCAGCAGCCCGGGGGGCACAGGGAACTATGGCTACACCTTC. Translating it yields CASSPGGTGNYGYTF. The chain links TRBV5-1 to TRBJ1-2; a possible D gene is TRBD1 (6 bases). This CDR3 spans 15 amino acids. V lost 4 bases and J 2 bases, leaving 15 bases between the germline ends. The V gene's germline CDR1 is SGHRS and CDR2 YFSETQ.